A single sample is the source of the 15 T cell receptor beta chains below, sequenced in a study of blood T cell repertoires in COVID-19. Data came from immunoSEQ multiplex PCR; TCRdb stores just in-frame clones and leaves some out. The repertoire includes under 150,000 clones, around 81% of them detected once, and nearly 3% sits in the top ten. The sequencing sample was made of peripheral blood. The receptors were sampled from a woman in her thirties or forties with active or convalescent COVID-19.

J is TRBJ2-2 and V is TRBV7-2, with D perhaps TRBD1 (6 bases). V was clipped by 5 bases and J by 2 bases, with 15 bases between them. The CDR3 sequence is 16 residues long. In germline, CDR1 is SGHTA, CDR2 FQGNSA. The CDR3 nucleotides are TGTGCCAGCAGCCCCCGGACAGTCGGAAACACCGGGGAGCTGTTTTTT. It is translated as CASSPRTVGNTGELFF.

The rearrangement uses TRBV5-1 and TRBJ2-2; D possibly corresponds to TRBD2 (5 bases). CDR3 size: 15 residues. The germline V gene has CDR1 SGHRS and CDR2 YFSETQ. V dropped 8 bases and J dropped 5 bases, with 19 bases sitting between them. The CDR3: CASCLLAARTGELFF. In nucleotides, the CDR3 is TGCGCCAGTTGCCTCCTAGCAGCTCGGACCGGGGAGCTGTTTTTT.

This clone was seen more than once but under ten times. The chain links TRBV19 to TRBJ1-3, with D unclear. Trimming took 10 bases from V and 0 from J, leaving 16 bases between them. The CDR3 spans 15 residues. Germline V gene sequence: CDR1 LNHDA, CDR2 SQIVND (reference sequence). The CDR3, as DNA: TGTGCCACCTCCCCAGGATCGAGCTCTGGAAACACCATATATTTT. This sequence encodes CATSPGSSSGNTIYF.

V and J are TRBV5-1 and TRBJ2-1; 9 nucleotides agree with TRBD2. This CDR3 is built from 15 residues. From germline, CDR1 is SGHRS and CDR2 YFSETQ. Unmatched junction bases numbered 3, after V lost 3 bases and J lost 2 bases. CDR3: CASSSLAGAYNEQFF. As DNA, the CDR3 is TGCGCCAGCAGCTCTTTAGCGGGGGCCTACAATGAGCAGTTCTTC.

This chain links TRBV28 with TRBJ1-6, with TRBD1 identical over 7 bases. The CDR3 runs 19 residues. Per germline, CDR1 MDHEN and CDR2 SYDVKM. The trim removed 3 bases at V and 1 base at J, leaving 12 bases unmatched. The CDR3 here is CASSFTAFRGESYNSPLHF. The CDR3, as DNA: TGTGCCAGCAGTTTTACGGCGTTCAGGGGGGAGTCCTATAATTCACCCCTCCACTTT.

The chain couples TRBV7-2 to TRBJ1-2; unclear D gene. The CDR3 contains 17 residues. Germline V gene sequence: CDR1 SGHTA, CDR2 FQGNSA. The V end was cut by 2 bases, the J end by 4 bases, with 20 bases between. CDR3 nucleotides: TGTGCCAGCAGCTTAATGTCAGGTAGTGTTGAAGGCTATGGCTACACCTTC. It translates to CASSLMSGSVEGYGYTF.

V is TRBV5-5 and J is TRBJ1-5; D unresolved. The CDR3 consists of 13 residues. Trimming took off 0 bases at V and 5 bases at J, with 6 bases between the two ends. The V gene's germline CDR1 is SGHKS and CDR2 YYEKEE (reference sequence). As DNA, the CDR3 is TGTGCCAGCAGCTTGGCATTTTATCAGCCCCAGCATTTT. Its protein is CASSLAFYQPQHF.

The chain recombines TRBV10-1 with TRBJ1-2, with D unclear. Germline loops: CDR1 WNHNN, CDR2 SYGVQD (reference sequence). CDR3 length equals 13 residues. V lost 3 bases to trimming and J lost 4 bases, with 9 bases between them. The CDR3 here is CASSDGRSYGYTF. Here the CDR3 DNA reads TGCGCCAGCAGTGATGGGCGATCCTATGGCTACACCTTC.

The chain combines TRBV28 with TRBJ2-5; D is possibly TRBD2 (7 bases). Per the germline V gene, CDR1 is MDHEN and CDR2 is SYDVKM. The V gene lost 6 bases and the J gene lost 5 bases, with 19 bases spanning the gap. The CDR3 is 15 amino acids. The CDR3 loop is CASRTFRGGSETQYF. The CDR3 DNA sequence: TGTGCCAGCAGAACCTTTAGGGGGGGATCGGAGACCCAGTACTTC.

CDR3 region: CASSPEAGDAGELFF. The CDR3 nucleotides are TGTGCCAGCTCACCCGAAGCGGGGGATGCCGGGGAGCTGTTTTTT. The chain employs TRBV18 and TRBJ2-2; 8 nucleotides agree with TRBD2. Unmatched junction bases numbered 6, after V lost 3 bases and J lost 6 bases. CDR3 size: 15 residues. From germline, CDR1 is KGHSH and CDR2 LQKENI.

The chain employs TRBV30 and TRBJ2-7; weak D call: TRBD1 (6 bases). The CDR3 loop spans 15 amino acids. The germline CDR1 and CDR2 sequences are GTSNPN and SVGIG (reference sequence). V was clipped by 2 bases and J by 3 bases, with 17 bases between them. In DNA, the CDR3 is TGTGCCTGGAGTCACGAAAACAGGGTCGGCTACGAGCAGTACTTC. Protein product: CAWSHENRVGYEQYF.

This chain links TRBV5-4 with TRBJ1-4; TRBD1 agrees at 11 bases. The germline gives CDR1 SGHNT, CDR2 YYREEE (reference sequence). The V and J ends lost 2 bases and 7 bases, in that order; junction bases with no gene match: 4. The CDR3 has 15 amino acids. The DNA of the CDR3 is TGTGCCAGCAGCTTAGCCGGGACAGGGGGTGAAAAACTGTTTTTT. Its translation: CASSLAGTGGEKLFF.

The J gene is TRBJ2-1, the V gene TRBV5-6, with TRBD2 identical over 8 bases. The CDR3 contains 15 residues. Looked up from germline, CDR1 is SGHDT and CDR2 is YYEEEE. Trimming removed 4 bases from V and 9 bases from J; junction bases left unmatched: 12. As DNA, the CDR3 is TGTGCCAGCAGCCTACCCTCCGGGACTAGAGGTGAGCAGTTCTTC. Residues: CASSLPSGTRGEQFF.

This clone appeared once. The rearrangement uses TRBV15 and TRBJ2-7, with 7 bases aligning to TRBD1. With V trimmed by 4 bases and J by 0 bases, 3 bases remained unmatched. The CDR3 totals 14 residues. Germline CDR1 LNHNV, CDR2 YYDKDF (reference sequence). DNA of the CDR3: TGTGCCACCAGCAACCGGGACAGCTCCTACGAGCAGTACTTC. Translation: CATSNRDSSYEQYF.

This clone has only one observation. This chain uses TRBV28 with TRBJ2-1; 12 nucleotides align to TRBD2. V lost 6 bases and J lost 3; bases outside the gene matches: 24. Germline CDR1 is MDHEN and CDR2 is SYDVKM. This CDR3 is 22 amino acids long. CDR3 residues: CASSHPRGGYGLAGKDYNEQFF. In nucleotides, the CDR3 is TGTGCCAGCAGCCACCCTCGGGGAGGGTACGGACTAGCGGGAAAAGACTACAATGAGCAGTTCTTC.